This entry features one TCR beta chain sequence. The antigen is unknown. This sample was taken from a study of cytomegalovirus exposure and HLA in healthy donors. The study's findings and limits: Three CMV-associated chains proved CMV antigen-specific in vitro.

The PCR was carried out with 60 Vbeta primers and 13 Jbeta primers. Assay used: immunoSEQ multiplex PCR; TCRdb lists only in-frame clones, some missing. The sample comprises approximately 140,000 clones, approximately 78% of which are singletons, and 5.5% to 7% rests with the top ten. CDR3 length equals 14 residues. The germline V and J ends were trimmed by 7 bases and 3 bases, with 13 bases remaining between them. In germline, CDR1 is MDHEN, CDR2 SYDVKM. The TCR originated in a woman aged 40 to 49 in good health and CMV-seropositive. The sequencing input was PBMCs. V gene TRBV28 combines with J gene TRBJ1-3; unclear D gene. The CDR3 is CASKESSDGNTIYF. The CDR3 coding sequence is TGTGCCAGCAAGGAGTCGTCTGATGGAAACACCATATATTTT.